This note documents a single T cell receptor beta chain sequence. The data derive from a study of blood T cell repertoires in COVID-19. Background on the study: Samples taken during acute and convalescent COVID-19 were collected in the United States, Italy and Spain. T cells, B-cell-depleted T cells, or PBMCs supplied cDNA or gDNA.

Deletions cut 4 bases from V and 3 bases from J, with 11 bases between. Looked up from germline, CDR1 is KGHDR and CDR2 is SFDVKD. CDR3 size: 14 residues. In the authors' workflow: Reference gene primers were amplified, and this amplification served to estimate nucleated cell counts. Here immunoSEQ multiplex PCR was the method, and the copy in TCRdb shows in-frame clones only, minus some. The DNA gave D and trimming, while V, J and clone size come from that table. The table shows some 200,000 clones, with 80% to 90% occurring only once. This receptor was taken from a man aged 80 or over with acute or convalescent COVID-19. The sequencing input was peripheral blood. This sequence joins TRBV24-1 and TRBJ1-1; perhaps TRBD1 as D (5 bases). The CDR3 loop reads CATSEGRADTEAFF. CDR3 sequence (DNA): TGTGCCACCAGTGAAGGCAGGGCGGACACTGAAGCTTTCTTT.